This T cell receptor beta chain was identified during a study of shared clonotypes between healthy human individuals. Study overall: Donors consisted of two women and three men between 18 and 49. Per-donor plates numbered three CD4 naive, three CD4 memory, two CD8 naive and one CD8 memory. General study points: The generation probabilities recorded for non-shared clonotypes fell below those of clonotypes shared by all four donors.

Selected positively for CCR7 and CD45RO-negative, naive CD8 cells excluded terminally differentiated effector memory CD45RA+ cells. A word on this clone: The antigen remains undetermined.

V was cut by 4 bases and J by 3 bases, with 12 bases left in between. Germline CDR1 reads LNHNV; CDR2 reads YYDKDF (reference sequence). CDR3 length equals 14 residues. Using roughly 180 ng DNA, some 30,000 T cell genomes, the sorted-subset replicate PCRs were run. Only in-frame clones appear in the TCRdb table, and some are missing; sequencing was by immunoSEQ multiplex PCR. The sample holds around 600,000 clones, 95% seen once. The sample comprised naive CD8+ T cells sorted from blood. This TCR came from a woman in her 30s in good health. This sequence joins TRBV15 and TRBJ1-1; D not certain. CDR3 nucleotide sequence: TGTGCCACCAGCATCAGGACGGAAGACACTGAAGCTTTCTTT. It codes for CATSIRTEDTEAFF.